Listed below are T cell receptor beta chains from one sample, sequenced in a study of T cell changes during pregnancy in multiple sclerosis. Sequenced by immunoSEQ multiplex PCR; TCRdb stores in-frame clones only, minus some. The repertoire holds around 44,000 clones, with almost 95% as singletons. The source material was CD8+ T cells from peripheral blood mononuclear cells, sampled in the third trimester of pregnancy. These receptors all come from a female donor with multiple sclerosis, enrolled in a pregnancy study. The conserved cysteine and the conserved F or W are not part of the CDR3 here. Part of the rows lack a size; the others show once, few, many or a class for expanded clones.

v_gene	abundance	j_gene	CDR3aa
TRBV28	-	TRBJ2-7	ASSLGGMGGEQY
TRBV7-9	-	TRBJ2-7	ASSLAPSGSYEQY
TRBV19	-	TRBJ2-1	ASSIARGPYNEQF
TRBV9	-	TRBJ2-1	ASSLSGSAYNEQF
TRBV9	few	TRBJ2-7	ASSYRDSTYEQY
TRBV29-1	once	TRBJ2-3	SVDGLAGGGDTQY
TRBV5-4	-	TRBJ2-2	ASSGDRVEFAGELF
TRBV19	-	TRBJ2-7	ASSIGGDEQY
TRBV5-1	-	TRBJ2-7	ASSHSLSGRYEQY
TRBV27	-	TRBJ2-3	ASSPGGQGSTDTQY
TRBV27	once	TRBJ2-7	ASSKGLREQY
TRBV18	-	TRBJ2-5	ASSPPFGGETQY
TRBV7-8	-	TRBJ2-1	ASSLLGTSRDEQF
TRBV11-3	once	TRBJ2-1	ASSPGTGLPYNEQF
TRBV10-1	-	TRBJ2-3	ASMWGRAADTQY
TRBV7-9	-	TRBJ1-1	ASRNRVEPGGAF
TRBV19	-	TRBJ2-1	ASSRTGVAEQF
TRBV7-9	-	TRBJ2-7	ASSLVAGSYEQY
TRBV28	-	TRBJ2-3	ASSLYTGGTQY
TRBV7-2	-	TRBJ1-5	ASSLADTQQPQH
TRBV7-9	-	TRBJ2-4	ASSRAGGDLNIQY
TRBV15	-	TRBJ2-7	ATSRTGEQY
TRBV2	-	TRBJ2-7	ASSAGDYYEQY
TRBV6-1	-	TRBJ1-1	ASSPRVGGTEAF
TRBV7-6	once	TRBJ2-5	ASSPPGGETQY
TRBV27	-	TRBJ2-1	ASSLSPGLEIYNEQF
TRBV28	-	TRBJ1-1	ASRLAGTGKNTEAF
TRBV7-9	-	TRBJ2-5	ASSRTLPIQETQY
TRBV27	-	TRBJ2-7	ASSLTGGEQY
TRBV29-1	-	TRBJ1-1	SVEEQGWAEAF
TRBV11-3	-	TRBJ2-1	ASSLGEGNEQF
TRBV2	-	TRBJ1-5	ASSGYSNQPQH
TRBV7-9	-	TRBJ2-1	ASSLAGGVNNEQF
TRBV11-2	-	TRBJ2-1	ASSLVSSYNEQF
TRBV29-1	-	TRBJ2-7	SVTGQGLSEQY
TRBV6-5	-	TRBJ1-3	ASTTGAGNTIY
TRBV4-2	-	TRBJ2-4	ASSQGFRLAPNIQY
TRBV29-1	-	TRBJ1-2	SVEFTGDYGYT
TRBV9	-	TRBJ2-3	ASSPTITADTQY
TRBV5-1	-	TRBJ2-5	ASSLGTSGMYQETQY
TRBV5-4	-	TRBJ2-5	ASSLDGDQETQY
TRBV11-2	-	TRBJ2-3	ASTTFPAGPNPDTQY
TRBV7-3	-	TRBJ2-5	ASSVGQGETQY
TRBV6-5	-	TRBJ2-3	ASTERDF
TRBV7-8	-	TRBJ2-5	ASSLARFNEETQY
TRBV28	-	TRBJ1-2	ATSMRGPNYGYT
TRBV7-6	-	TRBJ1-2	ASTPVGAWSYT
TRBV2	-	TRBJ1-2	ASLILNYGYT